The 7 T cell receptor beta chains reported below all come from one sample, sequenced in a study of monozygotic twins with inflammatory bowel disease. TCRdb reprocessed the 5' RACE reads and reports one entry per CDR3 protein, with no DNA. Its table lists more than 300,000 distinct CDR3 sequences. Sequencing input: blood. These receptors were taken from a human donor with ulcerative colitis or Crohn's disease, or a healthy co-twin of an affected twin (not recorded which).

This sequence joins TRBV10-2 and TRBJ2-2. The germline V gene encodes CDR1 WSHSY and CDR2 SAAADI. The CDR3 has 14 residues. This chain's CDR3 is CASSWQTNTGELFF.

The chain has TRBV7-2 and TRBJ2-3; with no DNA, the TCRdb D assignment of TRBD2 cannot be verified. The CDR3 is 15 amino acids. Germline CDR1 reads SGHTA; CDR2 reads FQGNSA. CDR3 residues: CASSRYYINTDTQYF.

This chain links TRBV4-3 with TRBJ1-5; the D gene TCRdb calls, TRBD1, cannot be checked with no DNA. The CDR3 covers 13 residues. Per the germline V gene, CDR1 is LGHNA and CDR2 is YSLEER. The CDR3 reads CASSQGQNQPQHF.

This chain's CDR3 is CASSPLAPYNEQFF. The chain links TRBV12-3 or TRBV12-4 to TRBJ2-1; TCRdb outputs TRBD2, but without DNA this stays unchecked. This CDR3 spans 14 amino acids.

The chain couples TRBV29-1 to TRBJ1-2; TCRdb reports TRBD1, a call that lacks DNA to check it against. The CDR3 sequence is 15 residues long. CDR1 and CDR2 (germline): SQVTM, ANQGSEA. The CDR3 loop is CSVEPWDREWAGYTF. The variable domain in full, with the rest retrieved from reference TRBV29-1 and TRBJ1-2, is SAVISQKPSRDICQRGTSLTIQCQVDSQVTMMFWYRQQPGQSLTLIATANQGSEATYESGFVIDKFPISRPNLTFSTLTVSNMSPEDSSIYLCSVEPWDREWAGYTFGSGTRLTVV.

This chain joins TRBV12-3 or TRBV12-4 and TRBJ2-7; with no DNA, the TCRdb D assignment of TRBD1 cannot be verified. The CDR3 runs 14 residues. CDR3 sequence: CASSPGGGTYEQYF.

The chain employs TRBV6-5 and TRBJ2-1; checking the TCRdb D call of TRBD2 is not possible without DNA. CDR3 size: 18 residues. The germline gives CDR1 MNHEY, CDR2 SVGAGI. CDR3 sequence reads: CASSYKGALTSGYNEQFF.